The clone carrying this TCR beta chain was picked up a small number of times. What it binds is not known. TCRdb reanalysed the RT-PCR reads using MiXCR and keeps one entry per CDR3 protein. The table lists around 540,000 distinct CDR3 sequences, 10% to 15% of them singletons. These data are taken from a study of response to subunit inactivated influenza vaccine. The study's findings and limits: Each seasonal influenza vaccination recruits few new T cells, the authors suggested.

CDR1 DFQATT and CDR2 SNEGSKA come from the germline V gene (reference sequence). CDR3 size: 16 residues. With 6 bases removed from V and 2 bases from J, the gap between germline ends came to 19 bases. The chain is built from TRBV20-1 and TRBJ2-2; D remains ambiguous. The sample consisted of PBMCs from blood, taken on the day of vaccination. The receptor's source is a man over 45 who received an inactivated influenza vaccine. CDR3 in DNA: TGCAGTGCCCGTTCCCCCAGGCAGCCTAACACCGGGGAGCTGTTTTTT. Its translation is CSARSPRQPNTGELFF.